Sequencing of this TCR beta chain was carried out in a study of T cell responses to AZD1222 COVID-19 vaccine. Clones were sequenced by immunoSEQ multiplex PCR, and TCRdb holds only the in-frame ones, with some missing. The sample lists tens of thousands of clones; around 86% were seen once. Study-level findings and limits: Baseline testing showed seropositivity in only six or seven AZD1222 recipients. Vaccine-associated CD4 TCRs ranged over spike, dominating at 160-218 and 743-854. Possibly, clonal diversity was underestimated; donors were largely white British and included more females.

This clone occurred a few times. Its antigen is unknown. V was clipped by 5 bases and J by 1 base; unmatched bases: 19. This CDR3 has 20 residues. Germline V gene sequence: CDR1 MNHEY, CDR2 SMNVEV (reference sequence). The chain couples TRBV27 to TRBJ1-1, with 10 bases fitting TRBD1. Sequenced here: peripheral blood, sampled on day 0 of AZD1222 vaccination. The clonotype was recovered from an adult in good health. The CDR3 loop reads CASSPPLGQGSGNRNTEAFF. CDR3 in DNA: TGTGCCAGCAGTCCCCCTTTGGGACAGGGGTCCGGGAACCGGAACACTGAAGCTTTCTTT.